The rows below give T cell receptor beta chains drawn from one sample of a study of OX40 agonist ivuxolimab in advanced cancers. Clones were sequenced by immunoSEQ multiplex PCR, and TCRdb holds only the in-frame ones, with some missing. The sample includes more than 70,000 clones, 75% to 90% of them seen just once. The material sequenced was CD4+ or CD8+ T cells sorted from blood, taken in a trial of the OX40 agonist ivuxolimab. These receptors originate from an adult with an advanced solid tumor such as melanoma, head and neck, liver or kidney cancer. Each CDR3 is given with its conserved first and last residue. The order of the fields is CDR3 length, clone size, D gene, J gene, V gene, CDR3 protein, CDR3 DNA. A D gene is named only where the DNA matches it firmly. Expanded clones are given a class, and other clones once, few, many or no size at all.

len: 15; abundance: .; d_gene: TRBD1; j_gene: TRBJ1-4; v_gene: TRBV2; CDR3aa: CASSFRQGAGEKLFF; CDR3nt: TGTGCCAGCAGTTTTAGACAGGGGGCAGGGGAAAAACTGTTTTTT
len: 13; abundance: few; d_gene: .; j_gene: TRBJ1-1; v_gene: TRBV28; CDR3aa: CASSFPMNTEAFF; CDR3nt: TGTGCCAGCAGTTTCCCCATGAACACTGAAGCTTTCTTT
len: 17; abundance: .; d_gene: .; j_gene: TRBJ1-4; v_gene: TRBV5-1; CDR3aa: CASSWGGSVATNEKLFF; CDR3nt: TGCGCCAGCAGCTGGGGGGGATCAGTCGCAACTAATGAAAAACTGTTTTTT
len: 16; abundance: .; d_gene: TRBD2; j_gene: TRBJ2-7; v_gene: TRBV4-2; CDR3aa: CASSPGTSGRSYEQYF; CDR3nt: TGTGCCAGCAGCCCGGGGACTAGCGGGAGATCGTACGAGCAGTACTTC
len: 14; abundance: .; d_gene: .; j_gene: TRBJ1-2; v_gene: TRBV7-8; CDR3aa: CASSLGWSGYGYTF; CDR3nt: TGTGCCAGCAGCTTAGGCTGGAGCGGCTATGGCTACACCTTC
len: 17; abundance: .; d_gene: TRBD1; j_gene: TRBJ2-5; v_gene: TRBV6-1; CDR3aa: CASSEGFSQGAGETQYF; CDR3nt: TGTGCCAGCAGTGAAGGTTTTTCTCAGGGGGCAGGTGAGACCCAGTACTTC
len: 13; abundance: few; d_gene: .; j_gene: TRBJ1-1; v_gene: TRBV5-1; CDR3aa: CASRTELNTEAFF; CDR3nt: TGCGCCAGCAGGACGGAGCTGAACACTGAAGCTTTCTTT
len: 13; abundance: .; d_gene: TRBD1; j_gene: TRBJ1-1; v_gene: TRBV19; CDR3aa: CASRRGRGTEAFF; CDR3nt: TGTGCCAGTAGGAGGGGGCGAGGCACTGAAGCTTTCTTT
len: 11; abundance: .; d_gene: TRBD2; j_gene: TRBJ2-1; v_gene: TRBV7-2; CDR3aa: CASSSGRGQFF; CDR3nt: TGTGCCAGCAGCTCCGGGAGGGGGCAGTTCTTC
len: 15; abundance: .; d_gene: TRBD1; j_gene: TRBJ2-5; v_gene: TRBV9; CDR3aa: CASSVGGDRVETQYF; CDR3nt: TGTGCCAGCAGCGTAGGGGGGGACAGGGTGGAGACCCAGTACTTC
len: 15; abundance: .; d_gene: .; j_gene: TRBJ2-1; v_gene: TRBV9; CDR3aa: CASSLRWRGDNEQFF; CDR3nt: TGTGCCAGCAGCCTCCGTTGGAGGGGGGACAATGAGCAGTTCTTC
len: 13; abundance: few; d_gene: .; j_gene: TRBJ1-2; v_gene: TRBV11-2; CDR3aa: CASSLARRDGYTF; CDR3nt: TGTGCCAGCAGCTTAGCTCGCAGGGACGGCTACACCTTC
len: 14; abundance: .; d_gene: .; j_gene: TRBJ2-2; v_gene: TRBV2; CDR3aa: CASSRIHPTGELFF; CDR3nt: TGTGCCAGCTCCAGAATACATCCCACCGGGGAGCTGTTTTTT
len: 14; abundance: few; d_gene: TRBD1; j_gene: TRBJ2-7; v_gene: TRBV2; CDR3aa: CASTSVTGSGEQYF; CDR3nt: TGTGCCAGCACCTCGGTGACAGGGTCAGGGGAGCAGTACTTC
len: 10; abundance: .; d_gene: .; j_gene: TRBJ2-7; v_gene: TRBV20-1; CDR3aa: CSAPYYEQYF; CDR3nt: TGCAGTGCTCCTTACTACGAGCAGTACTTC
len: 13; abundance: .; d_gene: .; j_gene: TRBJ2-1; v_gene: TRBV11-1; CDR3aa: CASSQQSYNEQFF; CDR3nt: TGTGCCAGCAGCCAGCAATCGTACAATGAGCAGTTCTTC
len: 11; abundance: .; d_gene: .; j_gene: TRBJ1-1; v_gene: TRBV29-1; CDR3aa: CSGEQNTEAFF; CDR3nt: TGCAGCGGCGAGCAGAACACTGAAGCTTTCTTT
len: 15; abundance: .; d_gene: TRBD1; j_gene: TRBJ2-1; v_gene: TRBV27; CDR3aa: CASSLYGTDYNEQFF; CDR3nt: TGTGCCAGCAGTTTATACGGGACAGACTACAATGAGCAGTTCTTC
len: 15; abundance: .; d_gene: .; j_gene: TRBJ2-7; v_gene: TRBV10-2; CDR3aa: CASSEETRGSYEQYF; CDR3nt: TGCGCCAGCAGTGAAGAGACCAGGGGTTCCTACGAGCAGTACTTC
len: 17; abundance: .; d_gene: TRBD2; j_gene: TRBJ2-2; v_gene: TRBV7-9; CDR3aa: CASTQVAGGAQGGELFF; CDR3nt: TGTGCCAGCACCCAAGTGGCGGGAGGGGCGCAAGGCGGGGAGCTGTTTTTT
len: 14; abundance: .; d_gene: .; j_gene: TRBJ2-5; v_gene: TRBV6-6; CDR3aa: CASSSSGREETQYF; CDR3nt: TGTGCCAGCAGTTCCTCGGGACGGGAAGAGACCCAGTACTTC
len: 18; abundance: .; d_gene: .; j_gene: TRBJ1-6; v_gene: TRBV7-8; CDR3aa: CASSLVAAFPEGNSPLHF; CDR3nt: TGTGCCAGCAGCTTAGTAGCAGCCTTCCCGGAGGGAAATTCACCCCTCCACTTT
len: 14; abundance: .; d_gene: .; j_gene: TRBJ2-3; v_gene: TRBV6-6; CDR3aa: CASSLDLGTDTQYF; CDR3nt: TGTGCCAGCAGTCTCGATCTAGGCACAGATACGCAGTATTTT
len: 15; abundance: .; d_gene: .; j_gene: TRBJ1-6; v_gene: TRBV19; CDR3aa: CASTRRLGQISPLHF; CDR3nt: TGTGCCAGTACTCGACGTTTAGGACAGATTTCACCCCTCCACTTT
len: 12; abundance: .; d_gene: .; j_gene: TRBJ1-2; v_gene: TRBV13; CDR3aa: CASSSPGHGYTF; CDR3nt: TGTGCCAGCAGCTCTCCGGGCCATGGCTACACCTTC
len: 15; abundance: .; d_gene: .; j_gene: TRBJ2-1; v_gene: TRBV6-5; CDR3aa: CASSYEAGSTNEQFF; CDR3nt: TGTGCCAGCAGTTATGAGGCAGGTTCGACCAATGAGCAGTTCTTC
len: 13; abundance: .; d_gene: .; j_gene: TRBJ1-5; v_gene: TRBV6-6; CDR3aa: CASSPNRNQPQHF; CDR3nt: TGTGCCAGCAGCCCGAACAGGAATCAGCCCCAGCATTTT
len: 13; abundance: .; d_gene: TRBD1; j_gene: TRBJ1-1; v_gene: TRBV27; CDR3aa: CASSWDRGSEAFF; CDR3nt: TGTGCCAGCAGTTGGGACAGGGGAAGTGAAGCTTTCTTT
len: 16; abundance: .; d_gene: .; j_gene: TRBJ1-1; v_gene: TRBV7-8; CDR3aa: CASNSHRRGGNTEAFF; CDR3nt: TGTGCCAGCAACTCACACCGGCGAGGAGGGAACACTGAAGCTTTCTTT
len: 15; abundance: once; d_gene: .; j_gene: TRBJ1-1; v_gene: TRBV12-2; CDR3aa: CASRLGNGMNTEAFF; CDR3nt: TGTGCAAGTCGCTTAGGAAATGGAATGAACACTGAAGCTTTCTTT
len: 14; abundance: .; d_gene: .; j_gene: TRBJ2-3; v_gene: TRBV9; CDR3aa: CASSVATGEDTQYF; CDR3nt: TGTGCCAGCAGCGTAGCGACGGGCGAAGATACGCAGTATTTT